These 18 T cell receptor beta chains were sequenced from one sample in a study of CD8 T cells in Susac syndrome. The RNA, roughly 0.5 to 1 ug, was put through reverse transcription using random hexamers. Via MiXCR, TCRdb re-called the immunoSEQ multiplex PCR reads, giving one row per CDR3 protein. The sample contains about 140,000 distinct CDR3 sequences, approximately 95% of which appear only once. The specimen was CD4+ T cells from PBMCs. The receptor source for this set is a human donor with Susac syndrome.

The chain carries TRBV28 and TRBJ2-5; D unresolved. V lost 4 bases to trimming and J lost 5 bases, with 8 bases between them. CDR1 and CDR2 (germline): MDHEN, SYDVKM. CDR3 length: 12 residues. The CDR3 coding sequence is TGTGCCAGCAGTTCCTTGACGGAGACCCAGTACTTC. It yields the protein CASSSLTETQYF.

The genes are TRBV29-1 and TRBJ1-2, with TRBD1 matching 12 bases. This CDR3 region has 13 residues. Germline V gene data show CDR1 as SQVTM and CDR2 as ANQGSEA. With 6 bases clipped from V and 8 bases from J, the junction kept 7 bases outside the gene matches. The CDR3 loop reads CSVGTGGVRGYTF. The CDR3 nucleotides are TGCAGCGTAGGGACAGGGGGCGTGCGGGGCTACACCTTC.

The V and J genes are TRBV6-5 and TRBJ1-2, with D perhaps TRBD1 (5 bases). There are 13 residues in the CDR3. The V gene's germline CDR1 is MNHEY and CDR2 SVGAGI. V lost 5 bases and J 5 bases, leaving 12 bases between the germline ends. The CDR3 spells CASSPDSAYGYTF. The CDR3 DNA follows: TGTGCCAGCAGTCCAGACAGCGCGTATGGCTACACCTTC.

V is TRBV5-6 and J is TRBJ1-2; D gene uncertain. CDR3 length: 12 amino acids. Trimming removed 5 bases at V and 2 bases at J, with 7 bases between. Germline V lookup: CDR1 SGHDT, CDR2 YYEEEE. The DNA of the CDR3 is TGTGCCAGCAGTACGGACAACTATGGCTACACCTTC. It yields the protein CASSTDNYGYTF.

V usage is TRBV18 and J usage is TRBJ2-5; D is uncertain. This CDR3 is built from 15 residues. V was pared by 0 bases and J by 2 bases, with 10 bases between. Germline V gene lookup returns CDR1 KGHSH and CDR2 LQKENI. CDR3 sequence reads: CASSPPLGSQETQYF. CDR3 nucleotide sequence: TGTGCCAGCTCACCACCTTTAGGTTCTCAAGAGACCCAGTACTTC. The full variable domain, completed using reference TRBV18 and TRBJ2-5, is NAGVMQNPRHLVRRRGQEARLRCSPMKGHSHVYWYRQLPEEGLKFMVYLQKENIIDESGMPKERFSAEFPKEGPSILRIQQVVRGDSAAYFCASSPPLGSQETQYFGPGTRLLVL.

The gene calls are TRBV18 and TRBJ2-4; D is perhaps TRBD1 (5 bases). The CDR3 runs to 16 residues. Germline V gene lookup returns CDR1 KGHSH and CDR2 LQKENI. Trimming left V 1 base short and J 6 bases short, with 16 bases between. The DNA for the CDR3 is TGTGCCAGCTCACCACTATTAGGCAGGGCTGGAAACATTCAGTACTTC. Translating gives CASSPLLGRAGNIQYF.

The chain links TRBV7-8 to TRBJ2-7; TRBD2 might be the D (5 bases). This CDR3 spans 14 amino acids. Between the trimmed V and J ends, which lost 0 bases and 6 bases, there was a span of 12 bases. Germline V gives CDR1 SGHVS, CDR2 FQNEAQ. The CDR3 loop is CASSLALEGAEQYF. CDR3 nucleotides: TGTGCCAGCAGCTTAGCGCTAGAGGGCGCCGAGCAGTACTTC. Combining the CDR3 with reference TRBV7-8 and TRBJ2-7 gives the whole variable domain GAGVSQSPRYKVAKRGQDVALRCDPISGHVSLFWYQQALGQGPEFLTYFQNEAQLDKSGLPSDRFFAERPEGSVSTLKIQRTQQEDSAVYLCASSLALEGAEQYFGPGTRLTVT.

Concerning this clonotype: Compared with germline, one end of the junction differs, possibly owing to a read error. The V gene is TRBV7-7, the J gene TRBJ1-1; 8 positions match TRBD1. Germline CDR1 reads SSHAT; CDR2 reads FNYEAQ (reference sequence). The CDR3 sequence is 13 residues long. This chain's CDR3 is CASSRGLNTEAFF. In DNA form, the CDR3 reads TGTGCTAGCAGCAGGGGGCTTAACACTGAAGCTTTCTTT.

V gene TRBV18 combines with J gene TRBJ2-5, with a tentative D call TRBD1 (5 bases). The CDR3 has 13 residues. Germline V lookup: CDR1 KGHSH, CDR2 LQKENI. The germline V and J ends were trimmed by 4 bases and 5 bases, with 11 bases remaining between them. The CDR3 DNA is TGTGCCAGCTCACGCAGGGTTTTGGAGACCCAGTACTTC. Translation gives CASSRRVLETQYF.

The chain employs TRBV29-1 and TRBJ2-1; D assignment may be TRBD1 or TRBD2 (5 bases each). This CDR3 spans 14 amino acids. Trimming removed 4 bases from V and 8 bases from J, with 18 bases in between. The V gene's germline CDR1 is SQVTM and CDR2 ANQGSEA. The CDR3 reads CSVGGWGFKDEQFF. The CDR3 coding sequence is TGCAGCGTTGGGGGTTGGGGGTTCAAGGATGAGCAGTTCTTC.

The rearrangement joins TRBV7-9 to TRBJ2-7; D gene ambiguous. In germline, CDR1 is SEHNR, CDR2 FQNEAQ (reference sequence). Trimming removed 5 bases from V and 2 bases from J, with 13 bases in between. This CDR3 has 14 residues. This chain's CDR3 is CASSLEGLTYEQYF. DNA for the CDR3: TGTGCCAGCAGCCTAGAAGGCTTAACCTACGAGCAGTACTTC.

CDR3 region: CASSSARTGPSSYEQYF. The CDR3 DNA sequence: TGTGCCAGCAGCTCAGCCAGGACAGGGCCGAGCTCCTACGAGCAGTACTTC. J is TRBJ2-7 and V is TRBV14, with TRBD1 matching over 8 bases. The J segment lost 0 bases and the V segment lost 5 bases, leaving 12 bases of the junction unmatched. The length of the CDR3 is 17 residues. CDR1 is SGHDN and CDR2 is FVKESK in the germline V gene.

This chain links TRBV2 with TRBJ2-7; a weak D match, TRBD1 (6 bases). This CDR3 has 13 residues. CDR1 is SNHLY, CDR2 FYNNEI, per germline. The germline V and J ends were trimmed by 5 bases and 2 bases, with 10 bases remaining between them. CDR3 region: CASSRQEPYEQYF. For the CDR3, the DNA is TGTGCCAGCAGTCGACAGGAGCCCTACGAGCAGTACTTC.

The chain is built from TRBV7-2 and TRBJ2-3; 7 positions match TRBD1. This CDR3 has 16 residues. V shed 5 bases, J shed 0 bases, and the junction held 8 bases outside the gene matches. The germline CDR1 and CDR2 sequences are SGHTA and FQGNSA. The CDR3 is CASSKGGVSSTDTQYF. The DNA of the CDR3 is TGTGCCAGCAGCAAAGGGGGCGTCTCTAGCACAGATACGCAGTATTTT.

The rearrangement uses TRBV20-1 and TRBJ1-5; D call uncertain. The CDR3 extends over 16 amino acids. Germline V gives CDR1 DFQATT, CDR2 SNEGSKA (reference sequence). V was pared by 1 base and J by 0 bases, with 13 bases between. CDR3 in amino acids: CSARAPRVYSNQPQHF. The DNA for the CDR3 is TGCAGTGCTAGAGCCCCCCGCGTCTATAGCAATCAGCCCCAGCATTTT.

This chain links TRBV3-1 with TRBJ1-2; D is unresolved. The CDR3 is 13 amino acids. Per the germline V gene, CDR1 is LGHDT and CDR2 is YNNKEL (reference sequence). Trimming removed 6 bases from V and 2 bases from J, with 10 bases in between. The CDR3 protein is CASSRGTNYGYTF. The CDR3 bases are TGTGCCAGCAGTCGTGGTACAAACTATGGCTACACCTTC.

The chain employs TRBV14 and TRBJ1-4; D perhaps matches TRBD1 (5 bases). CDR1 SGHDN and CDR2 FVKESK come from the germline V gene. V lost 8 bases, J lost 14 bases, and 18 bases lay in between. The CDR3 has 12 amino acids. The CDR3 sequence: CASSSFPGRLFF. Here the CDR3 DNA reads TGTGCCAGCTCTAGCTTTCCGGGACGGCTGTTTTTT.

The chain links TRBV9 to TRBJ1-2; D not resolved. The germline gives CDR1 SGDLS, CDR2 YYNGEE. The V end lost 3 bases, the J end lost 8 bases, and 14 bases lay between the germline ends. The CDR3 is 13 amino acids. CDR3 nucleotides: TGTGCCAGCAGCGGATTCTTATTCAACGGCTACACCTTC. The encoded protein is CASSGFLFNGYTF.